The 6 T cell receptor beta chains below come from one sample, sequenced in a study of cytomegalovirus exposure and HLA in healthy donors (dated by TCRdb to the late 2010s). The library came from the immunoSEQ multiplex PCR assay. For the multiplex PCR, a mixture combining 60 forward primers for TCR Vbeta segments and 13 reverse primers for TCR Jbeta segments was used. Drawn from immuneACCESS, this table holds only the in-frame rearrangements with V and J called that TCRdb kept. Clones are partly lost; checked studies trace under half to an unresolved V gene and leave the rest unexplained. The sample table shows 150,000 to 200,000 clones, and 77% are seen once. Jointly, the top ten make up more than 3% of the sample. Material for sequencing was PBMCs. The source is a woman aged 60 to 75 in good health and CMV-seropositive.

The J gene is TRBJ1-5, the V gene TRBV6-1, with D possibly being TRBD1 (5 bases). This CDR3 is built from 14 residues. Between the trimmed V and J ends, which lost 4 bases and 1 base, there was a span of 8 bases. Looked up from germline, CDR1 is MNHNS and CDR2 is SASEGT. CDR3 sequence: CASSVGASNQPQHF. The CDR3 DNA sequence: TGTGCCAGCAGTGTTGGGGCCAGCAATCAGCCCCAGCATTTT.

The chain joins TRBV6-9 to TRBJ1-5; 11 bases fit TRBD1. CDR3 length: 15 amino acids. V shed 5 bases, J shed 7 bases, and the junction held 7 bases outside the gene matches. The germline gives CDR1 MNHGY, CDR2 SVAAGI. CDR3 in amino acids: CASSRDRGNEQPQHF. The CDR3 DNA is TGTGCCAGCAGTCGGGACAGGGGGAATGAGCAGCCCCAGCATTTT.

This clone showed up just a few times. The chain carries TRBV9 and TRBJ2-4, with D tentatively TRBD1 (6 bases). This CDR3 spans 15 amino acids. V lost 1 base and J lost 7, with 15 bases in between. Looked up from germline, CDR1 is SGDLS and CDR2 is YYNGEE. The CDR3 bases are TGTGCCAGCAGCGTAACGGTTGGGGGCGGGAACATTCAGTACTTC. Translating it yields CASSVTVGGGNIQYF.

In its sample, this clone was seen a few times. This chain uses TRBV6-6 with TRBJ1-2; D remains unclear. The CDR3 runs 13 residues. In germline, CDR1 is MNHNY, CDR2 SVGAGI (reference sequence). Trimming cost V 2 bases and J 7 bases, with 11 bases left between them. Here the CDR3 reads CASSYVQFGGYTF. The CDR3 nucleotides are TGTGCCAGCAGTTACGTACAGTTCGGTGGCTACACCTTC.

The chain uses TRBV18 and TRBJ2-7; perhaps TRBD1 as D (5 bases). Trimming took off 2 bases at V and 5 bases at J, with 7 bases between the two ends. The CDR3 loop spans 12 amino acids. Germline-derived CDR1 and CDR2 are KGHSH and LQKENI. CDR3 in DNA: TGTGCCAGCTCACCAGTGGGGCACGAGCAGTACTTC. Residues: CASSPVGHEQYF. Combining the CDR3 with reference TRBV18 and TRBJ2-7 gives the whole variable domain NAGVMQNPRHLVRRRGQEARLRCSPMKGHSHVYWYRQLPEEGLKFMVYLQKENIIDESGMPKERFSAEFPKEGPSILRIQQVVRGDSAAYFCASSPVGHEQYFGPGTRLTVT.

This rearrangement joins TRBV28 to TRBJ2-4, with 8 bases fitting TRBD1. This CDR3 spans 15 amino acids. V lost 3 bases and J lost 12; bases outside the gene matches: 13. The germline V gene encodes CDR1 MDHEN and CDR2 SYDVKM. CDR3 protein: CASSFRTGSRDSQYF. CDR3 DNA sequence: TGTGCCAGCAGTTTCCGGACAGGGTCTCGGGACAGTCAGTACTTC.